The entry that follows covers one T cell receptor beta chain sequence. The antigen it recognizes is unknown. There are no base qualities to consult, and no much larger clone falls within one base. Using the deep immunoSEQ assay, TCR CDR3 regions were amplified from genomic DNA by multiplex PCR. For each cell subset, the extracted genomic DNA was distributed evenly across all wells of several immunoSEQ 96-well plates, and each plate served as one replicate. For sorted subsets, 200 to 250 ng of genomic DNA, equivalent to 25,000 to 35,000 T cell genomes, went into each replicate PCR. Purified libraries were quantified with a Qubit 3.0 fluorometer, sized on a Bioanalyzer 2100, and re-quantified with the KAPA Library Quantification kit. Every immunoSEQ 96-well plate was sequenced on a separate single-read 150-cycle Illumina NextSeq 550 flow cell. On the authors' methods: Because the immunoSEQ output held only junctional sequences and lacked quality scores, the filtering could not match the filtering applied to full-length reads. Sequences were annotated with PyIR, a Python wrapper for IgBLAST v1.9, using IMGT germline references to assign V/J genes and CDR3. Reads were filtered out if the reads had weak V/J assignments (E-value above 1e-6), no CDR3, stop codons, out-of-frame junctions, or ambiguous translated residues. A V3J clonotype was defined by an identical inferred V gene, J gene, and CDR3 amino acid sequence. To compute the percentage overlap between repertoires, the number of shared unique clonotypes was divided by the size of the smaller repertoire. RTK rarefaction, the Chao1 estimator, and Recon v2.1 estimates of unobserved clonotypes were used to assess repertoire richness. Generation probabilities were computed with OLGA for all TCRbeta clonotypes obtained by the gDNA method from several donors. TCRdb mirrors the immuneACCESS table, restricted to in-frame sequences. Some clones are absent from its copies; in checked studies, under half trace to an unresolved V gene, and the reason for the others is unknown. V, J and clone size are those of that table, while D and trimming were read from the DNA. The sample table holds 1,500,000 or so clones, of which roughly 97% were seen once. Roughly 1.2% of the sample rests with the top ten.

This entry is derived from a study of shared clonotypes between healthy human individuals (dated by TCRdb to 2019 to 2021). In terms of the full investigation: Two women and a few men aged 18 to 49 years were included in the cohort. Leukapheresis yielded between about 0.94 and 8.9 billion PBMCs per donor. Per donor, three plates each were used for CD4 naive and CD4 memory, two for CD8 naive, and one for CD8 memory. The study deeply sequenced blood TCR repertoires of five healthy adults to estimate repertoire size and the extent of clonotype sharing between individuals. To increase sequencing depth and limit assay-specific biases, TCR repertoire library preparation and sequencing were carried out by different laboratories using diverse techniques.

The donors were healthy, HIV-negative adults with no recently reported acute infections or vaccinations. All donors were Caucasian adults living in Nashville, Tennessee, USA. CD4+ T cells were enriched through magnetic negative selection, after which naive cells were positively selected on CD45RA and the remaining negative fraction served as the memory subset. Blood was collected by leukapheresis, and PBMCs were isolated by Ficoll-Histopaque density gradient centrifugation and then cryopreserved in liquid nitrogen vapor phase. Analytical flow cytometry was used to check the purity and quantity of each magnetically sorted T cell population. From each sorted fraction, genomic DNA was isolated and quantified by UV absorbance on a Nanodrop 2000c. From cysteine to phenylalanine, the CDR3 is 13 amino acids long. Only CDR3 DNA remains: 39 bases, in frame from the first base. The germline V end is reduced by 5 bases and the J end by 8 bases; junction bases left unmatched: 8. For CDR1 and CDR2, the germline V gene (reference sequence) lists SSHAT and FNYEAQ.

General conclusions and limits of the study: Sharing across a handful of donors was observed for around 5% of naive CD4, under 4% of naive CD8, 2.3% of memory CD4, and around 0.4% of memory CD8 clonotypes. Rarefaction of sorted-subset datasets indicated incomplete sequencing despite the large sequencing depth. Based on pairwise subsampling, the degree of clonotype sharing among donors was expected to be affected by sequencing depth. Larger estimated clonotype richness was generally found for naive subsets than for memory subsets. Sampling was limited to blood, and TCR repertoires in tissue likely differ from TCR repertoires in blood. Because the study included only a small number of donors, the genetic and exposure-history diversity represented was limited. Higher generation probabilities were observed for clonotypes shared by all four sorted-subset donors than for non-shared clonotypes.

The source is a man aged 25-40 years in good health. Sequencing was carried out using naive CD4+ T cells sorted from blood. Interpreted using the paper, the cell subset or site label stands for: CD45RA+ positively selected. The chain joins TRBV7-7 to TRBJ2-5, with TRBD1 identical over 7 junction bases. The DNA sequence is TGTGCCAGCAGCGAGTTGACAGGGTTTACCCAGTACTTC. Translation gives CASSELTGFTQYF.